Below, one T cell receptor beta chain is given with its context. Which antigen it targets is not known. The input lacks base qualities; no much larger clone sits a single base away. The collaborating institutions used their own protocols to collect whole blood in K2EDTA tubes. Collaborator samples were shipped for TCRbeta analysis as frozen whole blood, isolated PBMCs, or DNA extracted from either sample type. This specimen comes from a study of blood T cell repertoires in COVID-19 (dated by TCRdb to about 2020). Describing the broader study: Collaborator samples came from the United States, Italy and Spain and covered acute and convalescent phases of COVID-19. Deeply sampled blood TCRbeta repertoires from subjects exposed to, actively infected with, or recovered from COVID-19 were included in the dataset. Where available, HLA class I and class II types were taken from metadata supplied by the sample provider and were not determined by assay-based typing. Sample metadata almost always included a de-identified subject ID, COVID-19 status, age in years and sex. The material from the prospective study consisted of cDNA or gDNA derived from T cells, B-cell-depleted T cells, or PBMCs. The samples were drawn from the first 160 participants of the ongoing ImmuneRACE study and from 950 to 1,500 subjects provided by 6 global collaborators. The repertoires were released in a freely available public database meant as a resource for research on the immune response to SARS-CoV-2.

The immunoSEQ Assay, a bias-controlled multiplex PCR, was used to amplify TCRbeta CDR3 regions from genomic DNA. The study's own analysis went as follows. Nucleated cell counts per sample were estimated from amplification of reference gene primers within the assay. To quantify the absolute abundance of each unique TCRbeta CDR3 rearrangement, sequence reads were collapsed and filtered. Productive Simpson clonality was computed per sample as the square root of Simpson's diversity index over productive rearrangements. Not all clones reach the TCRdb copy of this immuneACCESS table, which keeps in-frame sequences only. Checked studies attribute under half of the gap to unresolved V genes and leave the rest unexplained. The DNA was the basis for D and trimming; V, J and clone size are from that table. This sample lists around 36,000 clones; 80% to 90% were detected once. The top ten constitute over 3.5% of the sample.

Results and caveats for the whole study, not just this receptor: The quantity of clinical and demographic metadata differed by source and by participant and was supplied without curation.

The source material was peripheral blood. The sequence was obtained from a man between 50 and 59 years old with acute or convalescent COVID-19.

The bases are TGTGCCAGCATTCTTTCCCTGAACACTGAAGCTTTCTTT. The resulting protein is CASILSLNTEAFF. This receptor chain uses TRBV28 and TRBJ1-1, with no reliable assignment of the D segment. The CDR3 contains 13 residues, cysteine and phenylalanine counted. The read is trimmed to its CDR3 DNA, 39 bases read in frame from base 1. V drops 7 bases and J drops 0 bases, leaving 9 bases in between. CDR1 and CDR2, looked up from the germline V gene, are MDHEN and SYDVKM.